This T cell receptor beta chain was recovered during a study of Ad26.COV2.S vaccination and SARS-CoV-2 variants. Overall study findings and caveats: Total T cell responses may have been underestimated by the TCR breadth and depth analyses. Responses of spike-specific T cells (both CD8+ and CD4+) reportedly showed substantial breadth after vaccination.

Per germline, CDR1 SNHLY and CDR2 FYNNEI. The CDR3 totals 13 residues. V lost 10 bases to trimming and J lost 0 bases, with 11 bases between them. Treatment: 15 to 20 received Ad26.COV2.S at low or high dose, single or two shots; several received placebo; per-sample allocation not given. The investigators took samples on day 63 after the first vaccine or placebo injection. Ad26.COV2.S expressed prefusion-stabilized spike from the original Wuhan strain. On this clone itself: Its antigen remains unknown.

Produced via immunoSEQ multiplex PCR; TCRdb's table is partial and in-frame only. This table has 300,000 to 400,000 clones, roughly 84% appearing once. The chain carries TRBV2 and TRBJ2-3; D gene uncertain. The sequence derives from a person between 18 and 65 years old who received the Ad26.COV2.S COVID-19 vaccine or a placebo. The sequencing used peripheral blood, collected in a trial of Ad26.COV2.S vaccine versus placebo. For the CDR3, the DNA is TGTGCCAAAGACAACCTTAGCACAGATACGCAGTATTTT. Protein sequence: CAKDNLSTDTQYF. Drawing the rest from reference TRBV2 and TRBJ2-3, the complete variable domain is EPEVTQTPSHQVTQMGQEVILRCVPISNHLYFYWYRQILGQKVEFLVSFYNNEISEKSEIFDDQFSVERPDGSNFTLKIRSTKLEDSAMYFCAKDNLSTDTQYFGPGTRLTVL.